This TCR beta chain was obtained from a study of PD-1 blockade in mismatch repair-deficient tumors (dated by TCRdb to about 2017). Notes on the research overall: Between September 2013 and late 2016, around 91 consecutive patients with some 11 mismatch repair-deficient cancer types, all previously treated and progressing, were enrolled in the trial. Tumor-associated T cell clones were tracked in the peripheral blood of patients responding to PD-1 blockade by deep sequencing of TCR CDR3 regions.

Concerning this clone itself: Which antigen it targets is not known. The input lacks base qualities; no much larger clone sits a single base away.

Results the study describes overall, beyond this receptor: Rapid expansion after pembrolizumab followed by contraction, generally before radiologic responses, was shown by tumor-resident clones, which were often undetectable in blood before treatment.

Deletion took 4 bases off V and 1 base off J, with a span of 8 bases between the germline ends. Including the terminal cysteine and phenylalanine, the CDR3 comprises 14 residues. The retained sequence is limited to the CDR3, 42 bases, with the frame set at the first base. Receptors were amplified or captured by the immunoSEQ multiplex PCR assay. TCRdb provides this immuneACCESS table in a form limited to in-frame rearrangements. Some clones are lacking; in checked studies, under half of them reflect an unresolved V gene, and why the rest are absent is not known. Present in this sample are tens of thousands of clones, 65% to 85% of which were seen just once. About 3% of the sample goes to the ten largest clones. The time point label here, explained by the study, means: peripheral blood before pembrolizumab. For every enrolled patient, mismatch repair deficiency was confirmed by either polymerase chain reaction or immunohistochemistry. TCR sequencing was carried out for three patients who responded to pembrolizumab therapy. The phase II trial prospectively tested pembrolizumab PD-1 blockade in advanced mismatch repair-deficient cancers regardless of tissue of origin. Peripheral blood T cell samples were serially collected before and at multiple times after PD-1 blockade was started. Blood sampling times were reported as weeks after the first pembrolizumab dose.

The sample consisted of PBMCs, taken before pembrolizumab treatment. The clonotype comes from an adult with mismatch repair-deficient cancer. Recombination joined TRBV23-1 with TRBJ2-1, with TRBD2 perhaps the D gene, on 6 matching bases. TRBV23-1 qualifies as an ORF whose function is uncertain. The nucleotide sequence reads TGCGCCAGCAGTCGGGAGGCTTCCTACAATGAGCAGTTCTTC. Its amino acids are CASSREASYNEQFF.